Below, 2 T cell receptor beta chains from the same sample are listed, as sequenced in a study of cytomegalovirus exposure and HLA in healthy donors. The PCR contained 60 Vbeta and 13 Jbeta primers. The method was immunoSEQ multiplex PCR; TCRdb's version includes in-frame clones alone and lacks a portion of them. The sample contains 100,000 to 150,000 clones, 76% of which appear only once. Material: PBMCs. These receptors were taken from a female donor in good health and CMV-seropositive.

The genes are TRBV2 and TRBJ1-6; a weak D match, TRBD1 (6 bases). The V end lost 8 bases, the J end lost 6 bases, and 17 bases lay between the germline ends. CDR1 and CDR2 (germline): SNHLY, FYNNEI. The CDR3 is 15 amino acids. CDR3 DNA: TGTGCCAGCTCCCTCAGGGGATCGGGTAATTCACCCCTCCACTTT. It translates to CASSLRGSGNSPLHF.

The J gene is TRBJ1-2, the V gene TRBV10-1, with 7 nucleotides matching TRBD1. Germline lookup yields CDR1 WNHNN and CDR2 SYGVQD (reference sequence). V trimming: 6 bases; J trimming: 3 bases; junction bases outside the gene matches: 13. The length of the CDR3 is 16 residues. CDR3 residues: CASSYRGPLGYYGYTF. In nucleotides, the CDR3 is TGCGCCAGCAGCTACAGGGGACCGCTAGGTTACTATGGCTACACCTTC.